This T cell receptor (beta chain) was captured by sequencing in a study of shared clonotypes between healthy human individuals (dated by TCRdb to the early 2020s). At the level of the whole study: A couple of women and a few men aged 18 to 49 years were included in the cohort. Libraries were prepared and TCR repertoires were sequenced by different laboratories using diverse techniques, in order to increase sequencing depth and limit assay-specific biases. Each donor's leukapheresis produced roughly between about 0.85 and 10 billion PBMCs. For each donor, three plates each were used for CD4 naive and CD4 memory, two plates were used for CD8 naive, and one plate was used for CD8 memory. To estimate repertoire size and how much clonotypes are shared between individuals, the study performed deep sequencing of blood TCR repertoires from five healthy adults.

Here is what the overall study found, with its caveats: Clonotypes shared by all four sorted-subset donors showed higher generation probabilities than non-shared clonotypes. Even with the large sequencing depth, rarefaction of the sorted-subset datasets indicated that sequencing was incomplete. Sampling was restricted to blood, and TCR repertoires in tissue are likely to differ from TCR repertoires in blood. Based on pairwise subsampling, the degree of clonotype sharing among donors was expected to be affected by sequencing depth. Naive subsets generally had larger estimated clonotype richness than memory subsets. When four donors were compared, the shared fraction of clonotypes was about 5.4% for naive CD4, around 3.5% for naive CD8, roughly 2.5% for memory CD4, and about 0.36% for memory CD8. Because the study included a small number of donors, the genetic and exposure-history diversity represented was limited.

Using the deep immunoSEQ assay, TCR CDR3 regions were amplified from genomic DNA by multiplex PCR. Genomic DNA extracted from each cell subset was distributed evenly over all wells of several immunoSEQ 96-well plates, and each plate served as one replicate. For sorted subsets, each replicate PCR was loaded with roughly 200 ng genomic DNA, equivalent to 30,000 or so T cell genomes. Purified libraries were quantified with a Qubit 3.0 fluorometer, sized on a Bioanalyzer 2100, and re-quantified with the KAPA Library Quantification kit. A separate single-read 150-cycle Illumina NextSeq 550 flow cell was used to sequence each immunoSEQ 96-well plate. Per the source publication's procedure: Because only junctional sequences without quality scores were contained in the immunoSEQ output, filtering matching that applied to full-length reads could not be performed. Sequences were annotated with PyIR, a Python wrapper for IgBLAST v1.9, using IMGT germline references to assign V/J genes and CDR3. Reads were filtered out if the reads had weak V/J assignments (E-value above 1e-6), no CDR3, stop codons, out-of-frame junctions, or ambiguous translated residues. V3J clonotypes were defined as sequences sharing an identical inferred V gene, J gene, and CDR3 amino acid sequence. The percentage overlap between two repertoires was calculated by dividing the number of shared unique clonotypes by the size of the smaller repertoire. Repertoire richness was assessed with RTK rarefaction, the Chao1 estimator, and Recon v2.1 estimates of unobserved clonotypes. OLGA was used to compute generation probabilities for all TCRbeta clonotypes that the gDNA method yielded from a handful of donors. Not all clones reach the TCRdb copy of this immuneACCESS table, which keeps in-frame sequences only. Checked studies attribute under half of the gap to unresolved V genes and leave the rest unexplained. V and J calls and clone size are given by that table; D and trimming were obtained from the DNA. The sample table contains some 630,000 clones; only one count was recorded for about two thirds of them. Of the sample, roughly 1.8% is held by the ten largest clones.

The donors were healthy, HIV-negative adults who had no recently reported acute infections or vaccinations. All donors were Caucasian adults living in Nashville, Tennessee, USA. CD4+ T cells were enriched by magnetic negative selection; naive cells were then positively selected on CD45RA, and the negative fraction formed the memory subset. Blood was collected by leukapheresis, and PBMCs were isolated by Ficoll-Histopaque density gradient centrifugation and then cryopreserved in liquid nitrogen vapor phase. Analytical flow cytometry was used to check the purity and quantity of every magnetically sorted T cell population. Each sorted fraction had its genomic DNA isolated and then quantified by UV absorbance on a Nanodrop 2000c. The CDR3 sequence holds 17 residues, the cysteine and phenylalanine included. Only the CDR3 region is kept as DNA, spanning 51 bases read in frame from base 1. Per the germline V gene (reference sequence), MNHEY is the CDR1 and SMNVEV is the CDR2. V loses 8 bases, J loses 0 bases, and the germline ends lie 23 bases apart.

As for this clone: Which antigen it targets is not known. Base-call qualities are not available, and no considerably larger clone is one nucleotide away.

The receptor was derived from a woman in her twenties or thirties in good health. The rearrangement combines TRBV27 with TRBJ2-7, with no reliable assignment of the D segment. Sequencing was performed on memory CD4+ T cells sorted from blood. The cell subset or site label on this specimen signifies: CD45RA-negative fraction. The encoded CDR3 is CASRAPGQHLGSYEQYF. The bases are TGTGCCAGCCGAGCTCCGGGCCAACACCTGGGCTCCTACGAGCAGTACTTC.